Below, one T cell receptor beta chain is given with its context. What it binds is not known. The CDR3 is 17 residues long. Germline V gene sequence: CDR1 SGHNT, CDR2 YYREEE (reference sequence). Trimming pared 5 bases from V and 0 bases from J, leaving 19 bases between. Deep-level settings were used for running the assay. Each subset's genomic DNA was split evenly across several immunoSEQ plates. The repertoire was sequenced with immunoSEQ multiplex PCR; TCRdb's copy has only in-frame clones and lacks some. Of about 2,500,000 clones in the sample, around nine tenths were seen once. These data originate in a study of shared clonotypes between healthy human individuals. Study overall: Contributing individuals were a couple of females and three males aged 18 to 49.

Overall study findings and caveats: Despite large depth, rarefaction showed incomplete sorted-subset sequencing.

The chain employs TRBV5-4 and TRBJ2-3; D possibly corresponds to TRBD2 (6 bases). This receptor was identified in a man younger than 35 in good health. The sequencing sample was made of naive CD4+ T cells sorted from blood. Sample subset: CD45RA+ positively selected. CDR3 sequence: CASSRGTVKTSTDTQYF. CDR3 DNA: TGTGCCAGCAGTCGCGGGACTGTAAAAACTAGCACAGATACGCAGTATTTT.